Following are 18 T cell receptor beta chains from one sample sequenced in a study of blood T cells in healthy people across ages. The authors ran a second PCR of 7 to 11 cycles using a sample-barcoded 5' primer and a J-beta primer mix. MiXCR, run by TCRdb on the 5' RACE reads, gives a single entry per CDR3 protein. Of hundreds of thousands of distinct CDR3 sequences listed, around 36% are singletons. The sequencing sample was made of blood. The source is a young man in good health.

This clonotype was picked up a small number of times. The gene calls are TRBV4-2 and TRBJ1-1, with D possibly TRBD1 on 6 matching bases. The ends were cut back, 0 bases at V and 4 bases at J, with 15 bases in the middle. The CDR3 length is 16 residues. The germline V gene has CDR1 LGHNA and CDR2 YNFKEQ. The CDR3 reads CASSQDRGAVATEAFF. In DNA form, the CDR3 reads TGTGCCAGCAGCCAAGATAGGGGGGCGGTGGCCACTGAAGCTTTCTTT.

Only a few counts were recorded for this clonotype. The rearrangement joins TRBV20-1 to TRBJ1-6, with D unresolved. The CDR3 contains 14 residues. Germline CDR1 is DFQATT and CDR2 is SNEGSKA (reference sequence). V lost 6 bases, J lost 7 bases, and 16 bases lay in between. As DNA, the CDR3 is TGCAGTGCGGGATCGCAGGTCCTCAATTCACCCCTCCACTTT. Translated, it gives CSAGSQVLNSPLHF.

This clonotype was seen more than once but under ten times. Here the CDR3 reads CASSLASDRILRSPLHF. The CDR3 nucleotides are TGTGCCAGCAGCTTAGCCAGCGACAGGATTTTGAGATCACCCCTCCACTTT. The chain employs TRBV7-2 and TRBJ1-6; the D gene is possibly TRBD1 (6 bases). CDR3 length equals 17 residues. V was cut by 0 bases and J by 10 bases, with 19 bases left in between. CDR1 is SGHTA, CDR2 FQGNSA, per germline.

The chain couples TRBV4-3 to TRBJ2-1; no clear D. Trimming left V 1 base short and J 8 bases short, with 9 bases between. CDR3 length: 13 amino acids. Germline V CDR1 and CDR2: LGHNA, YSLEER. The CDR3 loop is CASSQGSHYEQFF. The DNA for the CDR3 is TGCGCCAGCAGCCAAGGTTCCCATTATGAGCAGTTCTTC.

This clonotype was seen only a few times. The chain combines TRBV6-2 or TRBV6-3 with TRBJ2-7; no clear D gene. Deletions cut 2 bases from V and 2 bases from J, with 13 bases between. The CDR3 runs to 15 residues. Germline V gene data show CDR1 as MNHEY and CDR2 as SVGEGT. The DNA for the CDR3 is TGTGCCAGCAGTTACGACGCCCCGGGCCCCTACGAGCAGTACTTC. Residues: CASSYDAPGPYEQYF.

The chain has TRBV29-1 and TRBJ2-1; a weak D match, TRBD2 (6 bases). Deletions cut 1 base from V and 6 bases from J, with 13 bases between. CDR1 and CDR2 (germline): SQVTM, ANQGSEA. The CDR3 consists of 14 residues. The CDR3 bases are TGCAGCGTTGAAGGAGCAGGGAGGCGCAATGAGCAGTTCTTC. Its translation: CSVEGAGRRNEQFF.

A remark on this clonotype: One end of the junction fails to match germline, which may point to a read error. The rearrangement joins TRBV6-2 or TRBV6-3 to TRBJ1-2; no clear D. The V gene's germline CDR1 is MNHEY and CDR2 SVGEGT. The CDR3 is made up of 14 amino acids. The CDR3 DNA reads as TGTGTCAGCAGTTTCCGTGGGAGGACGTATGGCTACACCTTC. Its protein is CVSSFRGRTYGYTF.

The rearrangement uses TRBV28 and TRBJ1-5, with unresolved D. The CDR3 contains 13 residues. Germline CDR1 and CDR2: MDHEN and SYDVKM. The ends were cut back, 6 bases at V and 10 bases at J, with 16 bases in the middle. CDR3 residues: CASRSTPAEPQHF. CDR3 DNA: TGTGCCAGCAGATCTACCCCGGCAGAACCCCAGCATTTT.

In this sample, this clonotype turned up a few times. The chain joins TRBV14 to TRBJ2-1; 9 bases fit TRBD2. CDR1 SGHDN and CDR2 FVKESK come from the germline V gene. The CDR3 runs 14 residues. Germline trimming cut 6 bases from V and 1 base from J; bases unmatched to any gene: 1. CDR3 nucleotide sequence: TGTGCCAGCAGACTAGCGGGTTCCTACAATGAGCAGTTCTTC. Translating gives CASRLAGSYNEQFF.

At least ten counts were recorded for this clonotype. The V and J genes are TRBV18 and TRBJ1-4, with 7 bases matching TRBD1. Germline V gives CDR1 KGHSH, CDR2 LQKENI. The CDR3 has 17 amino acids. Trimming at V came to 0 bases and at J to 0 bases, leaving 4 bases not matched to a gene. The CDR3 coding sequence is TGTGCCAGCTCACCACCACAGGGGCGTGCAACTAATGAAAAACTGTTTTTT. It codes for CASSPPQGRATNEKLFF.

This clonotype was seen a few times. A read error may be the cause here, since a much bigger clone is one base away. The CDR3 sequence: CASSQEAAQETQYF. In nucleotides, the CDR3 is TGCGCCAGCAGCCAAGAGGCCGCCCAAGAGACCCAGTACTTC. The chain carries TRBV4-3 and TRBJ2-5; D is undetermined. The germline V and J ends were trimmed by 0 bases and 1 base, with 6 bases remaining between them. The germline V gene has CDR1 LGHNA and CDR2 YSLEER. This CDR3 has 14 amino acids.

The chain employs TRBV12-3 or TRBV12-4 and TRBJ1-6; D is perhaps TRBD1 (5 bases). The CDR3 is made up of 14 amino acids. Trimming removed 6 bases at V and 6 bases at J, with 12 bases between. The CDR3 coding sequence is TGTGCCAGCAGGCCGGGACTGCTTAATTCACCCCTCCACTTT. Translated: CASRPGLLNSPLHF.

This clonotype came up a few times. CDR3: CASSRLGSSSYNEQFF. The CDR3 nucleotides are TGTGCCAGCAGCCGGTTGGGGTCGAGCTCCTACAATGAGCAGTTCTTC. The chain uses TRBV7-3 and TRBJ2-1; no definite D call. CDR3 size: 16 residues. Trimming left V 5 bases short and J 0 bases short, with 14 bases between. Germline CDR1 and CDR2: SGHTA and FQGTGA.

The rearrangement uses TRBV10-3 and TRBJ1-5; D unclear. CDR3 length equals 18 residues. Trimming cost V 4 bases and J 11 bases, with 30 bases left between them. The germline V gene has CDR1 ENHRY and CDR2 SYGVKD. CDR3 coding DNA: TGTGCCATCAGTGGGACTCCCTTTACTTCCCAGAATACCCCGTCCCAGCATTTT. Protein: CAISGTPFTSQNTPSQHF.

In its sample, this clonotype was seen a few times. This rearrangement joins TRBV6-6 to TRBJ1-2, with D unclear. Trimming removed 5 bases at V and 8 bases at J, with 15 bases between. This CDR3 region has 13 residues. Looked up from germline, CDR1 is MNHNY and CDR2 is SVGAGI (reference sequence). The CDR3 coding sequence is TGTGCCAGCAGTGACGATACAGCGTCAGGCTACACCTTC. It translates to CASSDDTASGYTF.

In this sample, this clonotype turned up a few times. The V call is TRBV25-1, the J call TRBJ1-1, with 7 nucleotides matching TRBD1. The trim removed 4 bases at V and 0 bases at J, leaving 5 bases unmatched. The germline V gene has CDR1 MGHDK and CDR2 SYGVNS. CDR3 length: 15 amino acids. CDR3: CASSARGLMNTEAFF. DNA for the CDR3: TGTGCCAGCAGTGCGAGGGGGCTTATGAACACTGAAGCTTTCTTT.

This clonotype occurred many times. This chain connects TRBV27 to TRBJ2-1; TRBD1 is a possible D gene (6 bases). This CDR3 contains 13 residues. Deletions cut 3 bases from V and 5 bases from J, with 8 bases between. Germline-derived CDR1 and CDR2 are MNHEY and SMNVEV (reference sequence). This chain's CDR3 is CASSLDRNNEQFF. The CDR3 DNA reads TGTGCCAGCAGTTTGGACAGAAACAATGAGCAGTTCTTC.

J is TRBJ2-2 and V is TRBV7-2, with a weak D call TRBD1 (6 bases). The V gene lost 3 bases and the J gene lost 7 bases, with 21 bases spanning the gap. The CDR3 is 17 amino acids. Germline CDR1 SGHTA, CDR2 FQGNSA. DNA for the CDR3: TGTGCCAGCAGCTTCGGTTTAGGAACAGGGATATTCGGGGAGCTGTTTTTT. It yields the protein CASSFGLGTGIFGELFF.